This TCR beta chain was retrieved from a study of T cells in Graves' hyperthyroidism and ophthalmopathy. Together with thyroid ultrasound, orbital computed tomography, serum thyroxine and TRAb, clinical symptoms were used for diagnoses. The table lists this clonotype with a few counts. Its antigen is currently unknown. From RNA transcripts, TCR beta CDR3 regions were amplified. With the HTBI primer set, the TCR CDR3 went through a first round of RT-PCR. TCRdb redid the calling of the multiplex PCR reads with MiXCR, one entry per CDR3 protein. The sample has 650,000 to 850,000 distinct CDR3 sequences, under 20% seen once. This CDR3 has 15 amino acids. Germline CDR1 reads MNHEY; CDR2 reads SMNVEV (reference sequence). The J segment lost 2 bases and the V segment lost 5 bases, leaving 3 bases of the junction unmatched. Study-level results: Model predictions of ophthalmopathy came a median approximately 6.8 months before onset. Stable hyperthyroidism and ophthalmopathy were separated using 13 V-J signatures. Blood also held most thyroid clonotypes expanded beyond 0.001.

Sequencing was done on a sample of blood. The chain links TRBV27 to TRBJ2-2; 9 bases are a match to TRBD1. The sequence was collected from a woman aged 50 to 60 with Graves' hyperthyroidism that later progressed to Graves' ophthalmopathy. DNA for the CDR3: TGTGCCAGCAGTACGGGACAGGGCAACACCGGGGAGCTGTTTTTT. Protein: CASSTGQGNTGELFF.